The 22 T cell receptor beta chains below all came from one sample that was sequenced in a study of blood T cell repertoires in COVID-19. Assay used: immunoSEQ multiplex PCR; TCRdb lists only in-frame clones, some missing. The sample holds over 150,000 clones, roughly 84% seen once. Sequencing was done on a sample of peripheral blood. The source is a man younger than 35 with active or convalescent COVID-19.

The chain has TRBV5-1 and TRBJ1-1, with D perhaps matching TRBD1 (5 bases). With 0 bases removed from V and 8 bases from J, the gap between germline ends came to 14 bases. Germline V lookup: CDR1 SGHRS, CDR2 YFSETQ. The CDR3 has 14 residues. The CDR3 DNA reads TGCGCCAGCAGCTTGGTGGGCGTTGGGGGGGAAGCTTTCTTT. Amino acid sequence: CASSLVGVGGEAFF. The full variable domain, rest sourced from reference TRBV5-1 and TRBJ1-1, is KAGVTQTPRYLIKTRGQQVTLSCSPISGHRSVSWYQQTPGQGLQFLFEYFSETQRNKGNFPGRFSGRQFSNSRSEMNVSTLELGDSALYLCASSLVGVGGEAFFGQGTRLTVV.

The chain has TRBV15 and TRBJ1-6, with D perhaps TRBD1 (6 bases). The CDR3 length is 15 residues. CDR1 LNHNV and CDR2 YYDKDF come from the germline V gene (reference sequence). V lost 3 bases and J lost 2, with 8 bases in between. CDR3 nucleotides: TGTGCCACCAGCAGCAGGACAGCCTATAATTCACCCCTCCACTTT. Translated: CATSSRTAYNSPLHF.

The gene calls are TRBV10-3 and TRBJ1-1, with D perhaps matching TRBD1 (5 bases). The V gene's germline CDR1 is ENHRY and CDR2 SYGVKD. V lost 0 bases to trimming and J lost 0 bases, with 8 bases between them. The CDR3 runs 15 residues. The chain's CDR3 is CAISESKGMNTEAFF. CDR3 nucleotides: TGTGCCATCAGTGAGTCGAAGGGGATGAACACTGAAGCTTTCTTT.

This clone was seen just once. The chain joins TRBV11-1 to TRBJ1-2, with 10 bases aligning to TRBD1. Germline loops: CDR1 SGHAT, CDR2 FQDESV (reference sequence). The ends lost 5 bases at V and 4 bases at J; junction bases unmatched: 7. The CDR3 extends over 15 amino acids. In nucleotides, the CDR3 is TGTGCCAGCAGCCCAGGGACAGGGGCCGCCTATGGCTACACCTTC. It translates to CASSPGTGAAYGYTF.

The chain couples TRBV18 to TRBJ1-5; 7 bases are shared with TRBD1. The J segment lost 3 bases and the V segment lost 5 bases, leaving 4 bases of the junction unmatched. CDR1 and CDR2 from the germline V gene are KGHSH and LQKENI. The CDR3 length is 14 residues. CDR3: CASSTTGFNQPQHF. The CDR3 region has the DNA TGTGCCAGCTCAACGACAGGGTTCAATCAGCCCCAGCATTTT.

In nucleotides, the CDR3 is TGTGCCAGCAACCGGGACAGGGCGTCAGATACGCAGTATTTT. Protein: CASNRDRASDTQYF. V is TRBV6-5 and J is TRBJ2-3, with 9 nucleotides matching TRBD1. This CDR3 comprises 14 residues. The V segment lost 7 bases and the J segment 4 bases; nucleotides outside the gene matches: 6. The germline CDR1 and CDR2 sequences are MNHEY and SVGAGI.

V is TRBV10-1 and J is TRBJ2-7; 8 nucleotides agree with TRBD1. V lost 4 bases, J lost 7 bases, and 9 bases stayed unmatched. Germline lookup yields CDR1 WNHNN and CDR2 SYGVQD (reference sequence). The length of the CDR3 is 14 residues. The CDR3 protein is CASSGQGSLGEQYF. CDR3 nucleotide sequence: TGCGCCAGCAGTGGACAGGGGTCCTTGGGGGAGCAGTACTTC.

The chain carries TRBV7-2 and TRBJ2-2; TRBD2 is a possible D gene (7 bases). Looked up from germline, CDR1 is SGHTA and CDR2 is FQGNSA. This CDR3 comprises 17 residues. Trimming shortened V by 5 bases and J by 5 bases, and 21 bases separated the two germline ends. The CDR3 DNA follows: TGTGCCAGCAGCCAGGGTCCGGCGGGGGCGAGAACCGGGGAGCTGTTTTTT. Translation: CASSQGPAGARTGELFF.

The CDR3: CASSLEGAVSTDTQYF. The CDR3, as DNA: TGCGCCAGCAGCTTGGAAGGAGCGGTTAGCACAGATACGCAGTATTTT. The V gene is TRBV5-1, the J gene TRBJ2-3, with D possibly being TRBD2 (5 bases). The V end lost 0 bases, the J end lost 0 bases, and 11 bases lay between the germline ends. The CDR3 has 16 amino acids. Germline values: CDR1 SGHRS, CDR2 YFSETQ.

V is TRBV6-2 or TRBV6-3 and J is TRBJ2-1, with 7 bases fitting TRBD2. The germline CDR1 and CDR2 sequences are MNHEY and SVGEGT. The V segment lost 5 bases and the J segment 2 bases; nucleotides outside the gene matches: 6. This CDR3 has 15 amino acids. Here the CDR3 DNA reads TGTGCCAGCAGTACTGAGCGGGATCCCTACAATGAGCAGTTCTTC. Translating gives CASSTERDPYNEQFF.

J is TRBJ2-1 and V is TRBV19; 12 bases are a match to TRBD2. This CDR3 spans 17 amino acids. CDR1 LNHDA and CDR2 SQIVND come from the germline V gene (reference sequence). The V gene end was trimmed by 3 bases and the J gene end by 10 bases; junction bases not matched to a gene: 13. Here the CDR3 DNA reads TGTGCCAGTAGTATCCTCCTAGCGGGAGGGTCCCCCGGAGAGCAGTTCTTC. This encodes CASSILLAGGSPGEQFF.

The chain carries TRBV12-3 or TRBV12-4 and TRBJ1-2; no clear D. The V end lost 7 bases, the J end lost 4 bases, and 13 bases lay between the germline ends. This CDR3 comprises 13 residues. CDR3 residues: CASTKLRSYGYTF. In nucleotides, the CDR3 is TGTGCCAGCACAAAACTACGCTCCTATGGCTACACCTTC.

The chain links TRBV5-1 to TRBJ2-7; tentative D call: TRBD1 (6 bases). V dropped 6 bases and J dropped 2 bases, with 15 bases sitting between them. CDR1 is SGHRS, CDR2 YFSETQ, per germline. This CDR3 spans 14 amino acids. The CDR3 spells CASIAGTPPYEQYF. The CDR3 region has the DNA TGCGCCAGCATCGCCGGGACACCCCCCTACGAGCAGTACTTC.

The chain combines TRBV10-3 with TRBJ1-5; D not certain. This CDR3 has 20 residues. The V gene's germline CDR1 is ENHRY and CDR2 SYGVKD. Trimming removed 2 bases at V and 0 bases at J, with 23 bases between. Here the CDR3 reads CAISERQATELFYSNQPQHF. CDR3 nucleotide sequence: TGTGCCATCAGTGAGCGGCAGGCCACTGAACTGTTTTATAGCAATCAGCCCCAGCATTTT.

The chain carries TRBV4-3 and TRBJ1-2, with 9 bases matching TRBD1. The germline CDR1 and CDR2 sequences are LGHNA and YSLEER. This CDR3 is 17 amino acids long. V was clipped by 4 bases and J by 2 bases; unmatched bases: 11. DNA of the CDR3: TGCGCCAGCAGCCCCCAACCCTCTACAGGGGGCAACTATGGCTACACCTTC. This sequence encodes CASSPQPSTGGNYGYTF.

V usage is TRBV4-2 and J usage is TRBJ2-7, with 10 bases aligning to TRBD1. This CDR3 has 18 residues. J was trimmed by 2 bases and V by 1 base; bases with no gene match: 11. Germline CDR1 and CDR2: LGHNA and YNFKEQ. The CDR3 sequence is CASSQGQGAIAEPYEQYF. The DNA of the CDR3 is TGTGCCAGCAGCCAAGGACAGGGGGCAATAGCGGAACCCTACGAGCAGTACTTC.

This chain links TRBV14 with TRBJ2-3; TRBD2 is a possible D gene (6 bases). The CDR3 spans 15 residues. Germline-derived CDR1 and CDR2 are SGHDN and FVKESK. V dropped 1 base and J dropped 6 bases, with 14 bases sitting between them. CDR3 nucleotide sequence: TGTGCCAGCAGCCAAGGGACTACCCCCGGGGATACGCAGTATTTT. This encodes CASSQGTTPGDTQYF.

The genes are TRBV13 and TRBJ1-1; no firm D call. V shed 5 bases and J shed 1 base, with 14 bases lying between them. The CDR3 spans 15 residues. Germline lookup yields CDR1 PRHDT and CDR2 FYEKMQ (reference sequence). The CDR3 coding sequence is TGTGCCAGCAGCCCAAGCCCATCAGGGAACACTGAAGCTTTCTTT. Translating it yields CASSPSPSGNTEAFF.

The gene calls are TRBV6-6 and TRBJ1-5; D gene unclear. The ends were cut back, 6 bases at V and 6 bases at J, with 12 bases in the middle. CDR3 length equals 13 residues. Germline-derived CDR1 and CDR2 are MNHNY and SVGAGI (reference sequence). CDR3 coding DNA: TGTGCCAGCAGATTAGAGGTGGGTCAGCCCCAGCATTTT. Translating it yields CASRLEVGQPQHF.

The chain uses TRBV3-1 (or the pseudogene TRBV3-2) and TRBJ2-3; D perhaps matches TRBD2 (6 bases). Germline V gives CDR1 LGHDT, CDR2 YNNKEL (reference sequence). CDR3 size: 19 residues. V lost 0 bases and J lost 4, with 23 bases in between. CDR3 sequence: CASSQDRRGGSSLPDTQYF. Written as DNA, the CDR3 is TGTGCCAGCAGCCAAGATCGGCGGGGTGGGTCCTCGCTCCCAGATACGCAGTATTTT.

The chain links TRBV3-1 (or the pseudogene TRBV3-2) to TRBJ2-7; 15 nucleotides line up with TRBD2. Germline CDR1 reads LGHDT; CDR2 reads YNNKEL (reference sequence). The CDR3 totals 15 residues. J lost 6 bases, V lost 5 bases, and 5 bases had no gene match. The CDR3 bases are TGTGCCAGCAGCACAGGGACTAGCGGGGGGCGCGAGCAGTACTTC. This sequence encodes CASSTGTSGGREQYF.

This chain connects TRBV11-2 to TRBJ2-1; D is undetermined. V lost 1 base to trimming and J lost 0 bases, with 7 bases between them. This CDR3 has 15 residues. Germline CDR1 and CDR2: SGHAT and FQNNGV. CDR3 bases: TGTGCCAGCAGCTTAGTTCCAAACTCCTACAATGAGCAGTTCTTC. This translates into CASSLVPNSYNEQFF.